Listed below are T cell receptor beta chains from one sample, sequenced in a study of neurological immune-mediated disorders. TCRdb passed the 5' RACE reads through MiXCR, listing each CDR3 protein once. This table has roughly 120,000 distinct CDR3 sequences, about 3.2% appearing once. Sample: PBMCs. Every receptor here comes from a woman younger than 45 with multiple sclerosis. CDR3s include the opening cysteine and the closing phenylalanine or tryptophan. The order of the fields is clone size, D gene, V gene, J gene, CDR3 DNA, CDR3 protein. A D gene is named only where the DNA matches it firmly. The size entry is marked missing in some rows and otherwise reads once, few, many or a size class.

.,TRBD2,TRBV3-1,TRBJ2-7,TGTGCCAGCAGCCAAGATGAGCGGGGTTTCTACGAGCAGTACTTC,CASSQDERGFYEQYF
many,.,TRBV5-1,TRBJ1-1,TGCGCCAGCCACCGGGACACCAGGAACACTGAAGCTTTCTTT,CASHRDTRNTEAFF
many,.,TRBV5-1,TRBJ2-7,TGCGCCAGCAGCTTGTCGGGGCGGCGGAGGGCCTACGAGCAGTACTTC,CASSLSGRRRAYEQYF
.,.,TRBV7-7,TRBJ1-3,TGTGCCAGCAGCTCCCAGGAGCGGAGCTCTGGAAACACCATATATTTT,CASSSQERSSGNTIYF
few,.,TRBV20-1,TRBJ2-5,TGCAGTGCTAGGGGCAGTTCAGGAGAGACCCAGTACTTC,CSARGSSGETQYF
many,TRBD1,TRBV27,TRBJ2-2,TGTGCCAGCTCGGGACAGGGCAACACCGGGGAGCTGTTTTTT,CASSGQGNTGELFF
many,TRBD1,TRBV4-1,TRBJ2-2,TGCGCCAGCAGCCACAGATCGACAGGGCCGGAGCTGTTTTTT,CASSHRSTGPELFF
.,TRBD1,TRBV29-1,TRBJ2-2,TGCAGCGTAGACAGGGGTCGGACCGGGGAGCTGTTTTTT,CSVDRGRTGELFF
many,TRBD1,TRBV5-8,TRBJ1-6,TGTGCCAGCAGACGCACTACCGGGACAGGGGGCGCCGGTTCACCCCTCCACTTT,CASRRTTGTGGAGSPLHF
many,TRBD1,TRBV5-6,TRBJ2-1,TGTGCCAGCAGCTCGCGAAGGACAGGGCCCCCTTACAATGAGCAGTTCTTC,CASSSRRTGPPYNEQFF
many,.,TRBV12-3/TRBV12-4,TRBJ2-6,TGTGCCAGCAGTCCACGGTTCCTTGGGGCCAACGTCCTGACTTTC,CASSPRFLGANVLTF
many,.,TRBV10-2,TRBJ1-2,TGCGCCAGCAGTGAATCTTCTAACTATGGCTACACCTTC,CASSESSNYGYTF
many,TRBD1,TRBV15,TRBJ2-7,TGTGCCACCAGCAGCACAGGGGACGAGCAGTACTTC,CATSSTGDEQYF
many,.,TRBV6-6,TRBJ2-3,TGTGCCAGCACGGGGGGCACCGATACGCAGTATTTT,CASTGGTDTQYF
many,TRBD1,TRBV7-2,TRBJ1-1,TGTGCCAGCAGCCCCCGGACAGGGACCACTGAAGCTTTCTTT,CASSPRTGTTEAFF
many,.,TRBV7-2,TRBJ1-1,TGTGCCAGCAGCAGTTCACAGAACACTGAAGCTTTCTTT,CASSSSQNTEAFF
many,.,TRBV5-5,TRBJ2-1,TGTGCCAGCAGCTTGGCCAGGGTCCCGTGGGATGAGCAGTTCTTC,CASSLARVPWDEQFF
many,.,TRBV5-1,TRBJ1-2,TGCGCCAGCAGCTTGACGTCTCTTAACTATGGCTACACCTTC,CASSLTSLNYGYTF
many,.,TRBV7-2,TRBJ2-7,TGTGCCAGCAGCTTGCAAACCGGGGGCCCGGGTGGGGAGCAGTACTTC,CASSLQTGGPGGEQYF
many,.,TRBV20-1,TRBJ1-1,TGCAGTGCTAGAGATGATCAGGGTGGGGCTTTCTTT,CSARDDQGGAFF
many,.,TRBV9,TRBJ1-1,TGTGCCAGCAGCGTAGCCACCGATCGGACTGAAGCTTTCTTT,CASSVATDRTEAFF
many,.,TRBV15,TRBJ2-2,TGTGCCACCAGCAGAGTAGTACCCGGGGAGCTGTTTTTT,CATSRVVPGELFF
many,.,TRBV13,TRBJ1-1,TGTGCCAGCAGCTTAGGGTCGGGAATCACTGAAGCTTTCTTT,CASSLGSGITEAFF
many,.,TRBV7-9,TRBJ2-7,TGTGCCAGCAGCTCCCCCAGGCTCGGCAGGGGCGGTCGTAGCGAGCAGTACTTC,CASSSPRLGRGGRSEQYF
many,TRBD2,TRBV5-1,TRBJ2-1,TGCGCCAGCAGCTTGAATATCGCGACTAGCGGCTACAATGAGCAGTTCTTC,CASSLNIATSGYNEQFF
many,.,TRBV4-3,TRBJ1-2,TGCGCCAGCAGCCCCGCTCTGGGTGGATTGAACTATGGCTACACCTTC,CASSPALGGLNYGYTF
many,.,TRBV7-8,TRBJ1-1,TGTGCCAGCAGCTTAGTCGGCGGGGGGCGGGTGAACACTGAAGCTTTCTTT,CASSLVGGGRVNTEAFF
many,.,TRBV12-3/TRBV12-4,TRBJ1-4,TGTGCCAGCAGCCCCGCAGGTGAAAAACTGTTTTTT,CASSPAGEKLFF